This T cell receptor beta chain was captured by sequencing in a study of T cells in Graves' hyperthyroidism and ophthalmopathy. For the study at large: Before treatment of any kind, peripheral blood was taken at initial diagnosis. Study-level results: Researchers report that a 13 V-J model separated ophthalmopathy from stable hyperthyroidism. Ophthalmopathy was model-predicted a median around 6.1 months pre-onset. Most expanded thyroid clonotypes above 0.001 recurred in blood.

The germline CDR1 and CDR2 sequences are MGHDK and SYGVNS. There are 19 residues in the CDR3. With 4 bases removed from V and 3 bases from J, the gap between germline ends came to 28 bases. Regions amplified from RNA transcripts were the TCR beta CDR3 regions. The HTBI primer set was used in a first-round RT-PCR of the TCR CDR3. TCRdb independently ran MiXCR on the multiplex PCR reads; one entry per CDR3 protein. The profile shows a few hundred thousand distinct CDR3 sequences, about a fifth of them singletons. In this sample, this clonotype turned up many times. Its antigen is undetermined. The sequenced material came from blood. This sequence was found in a man younger than 35 with Graves' hyperthyroidism. This chain joins TRBV25-1 and TRBJ2-7, with D possibly TRBD2 on 6 matching bases. The CDR3 DNA follows: TGTGCCAGCAGTGGATCGGGTTTCCGAGTCGGGGGTTCTTTCTACGAGCAGTACTTC. Residues: CASSGSGFRVGGSFYEQYF.